The clone carrying this T cell receptor (beta chain) came up a few times. Unique molecular identifiers featured in how the TCRbeta library was prepared. TCRdb called the PCR reads again in MiXCR, with one record for every CDR3 protein. The table includes approximately 350,000 distinct CDR3 sequences, roughly 15% detected once. This sample was taken from a study of T-cell reconstitution after alpha-beta-depleted transplantation in children. CDR1 and CDR2 from the germline V gene are SGHRS and YFSETQ. Trimming pared 1 base from V and 1 base from J, leaving 7 bases between. This CDR3 spans 14 amino acids.

The material sequenced was PBMCs, taken from the stem cell graft. The V and J genes are TRBV5-1 and TRBJ2-3; D is uncertain. The sequence was collected from a human donor who donated a stem cell graft to a child with Fanconi anemia. The CDR3 reads CASSLSLGTDTQYF. The CDR3 DNA is TGCGCCAGCAGCTTGAGCCTCGGCACAGATACGCAGTATTTT.